This passage covers 16 T cell receptor beta chains from one sample sequenced in a study of T cells in Graves' hyperthyroidism and ophthalmopathy. It was RNA transcripts that yielded the amplified TCR beta CDR3 regions. When the TCR CDR3 underwent first-round RT-PCR, the HTBI primer set was used. TCRdb redid the calling of the multiplex PCR reads with MiXCR, one entry per CDR3 protein. The data contain about 200,000 distinct CDR3 sequences, around 17% of them singletons. The source material was blood. The receptor set was obtained from a woman between 50 and 59 years old with Graves' hyperthyroidism.

This clonotype was recorded many times. CDR3 in DNA: TGTGCCAGCAGACGCGACAGGGTGAACACCGGGGAGCTGTTTTTT. Translated: CASRRDRVNTGELFF. This chain uses TRBV6-1 with TRBJ2-2; 7 nucleotides line up with TRBD1. The CDR3 is 15 amino acids. The V and J ends lost 6 bases and 1 base, in that order; junction bases with no gene match: 5. Germline V gene sequence: CDR1 MNHNS, CDR2 SASEGT.

This clonotype showed up just a few times. The chain couples TRBV10-3 to TRBJ2-7; possibly TRBD1 or TRBD2 for D (5 bases each). With 5 bases removed from V and 5 bases from J, the gap between germline ends came to 10 bases. The length of the CDR3 is 12 residues. Germline CDR1 and CDR2: ENHRY and SYGVKD. CDR3: CAISQRGDEQYF. CDR3 DNA sequence: TGTGCCATCAGTCAGAGGGGAGACGAGCAGTACTTC.

This clonotype was detected many times. The chain uses TRBV20-1 and TRBJ2-7, with TRBD2 as a possible D gene (6 bases). V lost 1 base to trimming and J lost 0 bases, with 13 bases between them. This CDR3 contains 15 residues. CDR1 DFQATT and CDR2 SNEGSKA come from the germline V gene (reference sequence). The CDR3: CSARVWSSVSYEQYF. The CDR3 DNA sequence: TGCAGTGCTAGAGTCTGGTCTAGCGTCTCCTACGAGCAGTACTTC.

This clonotype was observed at least ten times. This chain connects TRBV28 to TRBJ2-3; TRBD2 agrees at 12 bases. V gave up 2 bases and J gave up 2 bases; unmatched junction bases: 5. CDR1 and CDR2 (germline): MDHEN, SYDVKM. The CDR3 has 17 residues. CDR3 sequence reads: CASSLPLAGGPTDTQYF. DNA of the CDR3: TGTGCCAGCAGTTTACCTCTAGCGGGAGGGCCCACAGATACGCAGTATTTT.

This clonotype was seen many times. J is TRBJ2-7 and V is TRBV12-5; possibly TRBD1 for D (7 bases). V was trimmed by 1 base and J by 2 bases, leaving 15 bases between them. Germline CDR1 reads LGHNT; CDR2 reads FRNRAP. There are 16 residues in the CDR3. CDR3 bases: TGTGCTAGTGGTTTGGGCGGCGGGGACAGCACCTACGAGCAGTACTTC. This sequence encodes CASGLGGGDSTYEQYF.

This clonotype was recorded many times. This sequence joins TRBV12-3 or TRBV12-4 and TRBJ2-7; 8 bases are shared with TRBD1. V shed 3 bases, J shed 5 bases, and the junction held 6 bases outside the gene matches. CDR3 length equals 14 residues. DNA for the CDR3: TGTGCCAGCAGTTTCGGACAGGGTGTACACGAGCAGTACTTC. Translation: CASSFGQGVHEQYF.

This chain uses TRBV24-1 with TRBJ1-1, with a weak D call TRBD1 (5 bases). This CDR3 spans 13 amino acids. Germline loops: CDR1 KGHDR, CDR2 SFDVKD. Trimming took off 9 bases at V and 3 bases at J, with 13 bases between the two ends. The CDR3, as DNA: TGTGCCACCGCCCACACAGGTGACACTGAAGCTTTCTTT. This sequence encodes CATAHTGDTEAFF.

On this clonotype: Since a much larger clone is just one base distant, this may be a read error. The conserved closing phenylalanine or tryptophan is absent in this CDR3, likely reflecting a read error. The genes are TRBV11-1 and TRBJ2-2; D remains unclear. The V and J ends lost 5 bases and 10 bases respectively, with 17 bases between them. The germline V gene has CDR1 SGHAT and CDR2 FQDESV (reference sequence). This CDR3 has 14 residues. As DNA, the CDR3 is TGTGCCAGCAGCCTATCGCCCACGGCCGCGGAGCTGTTTCTT. Its protein product is CASSLSPTAAELFL.

CDR3 amino acids: CASSSFMEGIQETQYF. The CDR3 DNA follows: TGTGCCAGCAGCTCATTTATGGAGGGAATCCAAGAGACCCAGTACTTC. This chain connects TRBV14 to TRBJ2-5, with D perhaps matching TRBD2 (6 bases). Germline V gives CDR1 SGHDN, CDR2 FVKESK. Trimming cost V 5 bases and J 1 base, with 17 bases left between them. The CDR3 extends over 16 amino acids.

The sample holds many counts of this clonotype. The chain has TRBV27 and TRBJ2-5; 8 bases are shared with TRBD2. Germline CDR1 and CDR2: MNHEY and SMNVEV (reference sequence). This CDR3 spans 14 amino acids. Trimming removed 3 bases from V and 4 bases from J; junction bases left unmatched: 4. CDR3 region: CASSFGLAGETQYF. The CDR3 nucleotides are TGTGCCAGCAGTTTTGGGCTAGCGGGAGAGACCCAGTACTTC.

This clonotype has a handful of counts. This rearrangement joins TRBV11-2 to TRBJ2-5; D is perhaps TRBD2 (6 bases). The CDR3 totals 15 residues. CDR1 is SGHAT and CDR2 is FQNNGV in the germline V gene. Deletions cut 3 bases from V and 1 base from J, with 12 bases between. The CDR3 sequence is CASSFSGELQETQYF. The DNA of the CDR3 is TGTGCCAGCAGCTTTAGCGGAGAACTCCAAGAGACCCAGTACTTC.

In this sample, this clonotype turned up many times. The rearrangement joins TRBV6-1 to TRBJ1-4; no firm D call. Germline V gene sequence: CDR1 MNHNS, CDR2 SASEGT. V was cut by 4 bases and J by 0 bases, with 9 bases left in between. The CDR3 totals 15 residues. The CDR3 loop reads CASSAPRTTNEKLFF. DNA of the CDR3: TGTGCCAGCAGTGCCCCCCGGACAACTAATGAAAAACTGTTTTTT.

This chain uses TRBV7-8 with TRBJ1-6; D ambiguous. The germline V gene encodes CDR1 SGHVS and CDR2 FQNEAQ. V gave up 1 base and J gave up 8 bases, with 3 bases separating them. This CDR3 has 12 amino acids. DNA for the CDR3: TGTGCCAGCAGCTTAGATGATTCACCCCTCCACTTT. Translation: CASSLDDSPLHF.

This clonotype occurred a few times. This chain connects TRBV29-1 to TRBJ2-7; D call uncertain. Trimming shortened V by 7 bases and J by 0 bases, and 13 bases separated the two germline ends. Germline values: CDR1 SQVTM, CDR2 ANQGSEA. The CDR3 is 13 amino acids. The CDR3 is CSALNRSSYEQYF. The CDR3 nucleotides are TGCAGCGCCCTCAACCGGAGCTCCTACGAGCAGTACTTC.

This clonotype has ten or more counts. The rearrangement uses TRBV6-8 and TRBJ1-1; D not certain. Germline V gene sequence: CDR1 MNHGY, CDR2 SAAAGT. There are 13 residues in the CDR3. V lost 6 bases and J lost 6, with 14 bases in between. CDR3: CASSPHRISEAFF. The CDR3 DNA sequence: TGTGCCAGCAGCCCACACCGAATCTCTGAAGCTTTCTTT.

This chain joins TRBV12-5 and TRBJ2-1; TRBD2 agrees at 9 bases. CDR1 LGHNT and CDR2 FRNRAP come from the germline V gene. The CDR3 extends over 18 amino acids. With 0 bases clipped from V and 6 bases from J, the junction kept 12 bases outside the gene matches. The CDR3 nucleotides are TGTGCTAGTGGTTTGGTAAGCCCGGGCCTAGCGGGACCCAATGAGCAGTTCTTC. Its translation: CASGLVSPGLAGPNEQFF.